This TCR beta chain was captured by sequencing in a study of T cell repertoires in cytomegalovirus infection. Study details: In public TCR beta signatures, there were indications of both CMV infection and matching HLA type. Study results and caveats: CMV carriers with the relevant HLA were identified by cumulative public TCR beta family frequency. The ex vivo response was dominated by HLA-C-restricted CMV-specific TCR beta clonotypes.

Each CDR3 protein gets one entry after TCRdb re-called the reads with MiXCR. The data hold about 450,000 distinct CDR3 sequences, with roughly 30% observed a single time. This clonotype was observed a handful of times. Its antigen is as yet unknown. The CDR3 is made up of 15 amino acids. Trimming took 6 bases from V and 1 from J, leaving 12 bases between them. Per germline, CDR1 MDHEN and CDR2 SYDVKM. The sequence came from a human donor in good health (CMV status not recorded). Some clones in this sample may be carry-over from other donors' samples. Sequencing was carried out using PBMCs. The chain is built from TRBV28 and TRBJ1-4, with D maybe TRBD1 (5 bases). The CDR3 region has the DNA TGTGCCAGCAGCTCCGCGGGGCGAACTAATGAAAAACTGTTTTTT. It is translated as CASSSAGRTNEKLFF.